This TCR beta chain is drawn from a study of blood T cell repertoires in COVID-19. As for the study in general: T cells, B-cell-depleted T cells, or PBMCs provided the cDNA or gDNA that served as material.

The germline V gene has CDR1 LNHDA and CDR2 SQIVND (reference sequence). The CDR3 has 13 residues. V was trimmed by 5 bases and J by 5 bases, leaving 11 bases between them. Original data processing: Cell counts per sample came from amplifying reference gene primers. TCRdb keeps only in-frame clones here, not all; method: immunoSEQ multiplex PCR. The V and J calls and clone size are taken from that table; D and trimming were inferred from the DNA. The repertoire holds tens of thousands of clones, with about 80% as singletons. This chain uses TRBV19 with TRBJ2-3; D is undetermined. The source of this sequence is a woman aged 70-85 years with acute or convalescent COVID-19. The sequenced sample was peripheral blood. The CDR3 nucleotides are TGTGCCAGTAGTCCCACTCTCCTAGATACGCAGTATTTT. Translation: CASSPTLLDTQYF.